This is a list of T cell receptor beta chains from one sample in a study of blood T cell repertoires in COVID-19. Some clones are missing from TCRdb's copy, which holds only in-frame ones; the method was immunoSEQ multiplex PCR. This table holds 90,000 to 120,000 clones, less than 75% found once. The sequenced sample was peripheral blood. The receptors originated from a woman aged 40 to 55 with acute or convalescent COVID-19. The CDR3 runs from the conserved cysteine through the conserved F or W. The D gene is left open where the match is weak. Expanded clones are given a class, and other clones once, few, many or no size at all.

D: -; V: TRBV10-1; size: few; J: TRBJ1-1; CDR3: CASSVRPGHQAFF; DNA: TGCGCCAGCAGTGTCCGTCCGGGACACCAAGCTTTCTTT
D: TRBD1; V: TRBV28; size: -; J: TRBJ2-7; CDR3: CASSPGDRGHEQYF; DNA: TGTGCCAGCAGCCCCGGGGACAGGGGCCACGAGCAGTACTTC
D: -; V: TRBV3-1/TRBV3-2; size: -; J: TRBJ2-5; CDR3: CASSQDLVGEVQETQYF; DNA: TGTGCCAGCAGCCAAGATCTAGTTGGAGAGGTCCAAGAGACCCAGTACTTC
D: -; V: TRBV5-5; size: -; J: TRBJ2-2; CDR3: CASSLLGTGELFF; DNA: TGTGCCAGCAGCTTGCTCGGGACCGGGGAGCTGTTTTTT
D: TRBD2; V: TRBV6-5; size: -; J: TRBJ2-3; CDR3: CASNSLAGGTDTQYF; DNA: TGTGCCAGCAATAGCTTAGCGGGGGGCACAGATACGCAGTATTTT
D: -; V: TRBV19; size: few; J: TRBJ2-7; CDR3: CASSLSRGRSYEQYF; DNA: TGTGCCAGTAGTTTGAGCAGGGGGAGGTCTTACGAGCAGTACTTC
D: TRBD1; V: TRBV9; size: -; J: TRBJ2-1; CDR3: CASSAPRRDRYNNEQFF; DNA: TGTGCCAGCAGCGCCCCCCGCCGGGACAGATATAACAATGAGCAGTTCTTC
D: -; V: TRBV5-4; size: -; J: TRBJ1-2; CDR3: CASSLGALANYGYTF; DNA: TGTGCCAGCAGCTTGGGTGCACTAGCTAACTATGGCTACACCTTC
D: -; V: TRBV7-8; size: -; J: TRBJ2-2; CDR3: CASSFVGGELFF; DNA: TGTGCCAGCAGCTTTGTCGGCGGGGAGCTGTTTTTT
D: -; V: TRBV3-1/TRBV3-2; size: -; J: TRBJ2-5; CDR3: CASSRTTWETQYF; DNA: TGTGCCAGCAGCCGGACTACTTGGGAGACCCAGTACTTC
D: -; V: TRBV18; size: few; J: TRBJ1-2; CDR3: CASSPPLGQLLYGYTF; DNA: TGTGCCAGCTCACCACCTCTCGGACAGCTACTCTATGGCTACACCTTC
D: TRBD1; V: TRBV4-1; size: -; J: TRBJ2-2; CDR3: CASRGQGFTGELFF; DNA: TGCGCCAGCCGGGGACAGGGGTTCACCGGGGAGCTGTTTTTT
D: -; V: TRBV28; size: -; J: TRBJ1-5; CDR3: CASSLLGEAQHF; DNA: TGTGCCAGCAGTTTATTGGGGGAGGCCCAGCATTTT
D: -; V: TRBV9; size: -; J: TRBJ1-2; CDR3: CASSVSEGSNYGYTF; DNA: TGTGCCAGCAGCGTATCCGAGGGTAGCAACTATGGCTACACCTTC
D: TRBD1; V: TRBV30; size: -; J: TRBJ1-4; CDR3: CAWSSPGGLSEKLFF; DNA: TGTGCCTGGAGTTCCCCAGGGGGGCTAAGTGAAAAACTGTTTTTT
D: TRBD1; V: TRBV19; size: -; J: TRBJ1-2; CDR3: CASSKGTGNDYGYTF; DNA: TGTGCCAGTAGTAAAGGGACAGGGAATGACTATGGCTACACCTTC
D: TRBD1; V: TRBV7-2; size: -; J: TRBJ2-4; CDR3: CASSLASPTGVGAKNIQYF; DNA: TGTGCCAGCAGCTTAGCCAGCCCGACAGGGGTGGGAGCCAAAAACATTCAGTACTTC
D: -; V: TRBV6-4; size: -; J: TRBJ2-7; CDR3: CAITRQIYEQYF; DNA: TGTGCCATTACGAGACAGATCTACGAGCAGTACTTC
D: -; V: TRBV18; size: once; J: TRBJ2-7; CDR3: CASSPTGGVEQYF; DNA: TGTGCCAGCTCACCTACAGGGGGGGTCGAGCAGTACTTC
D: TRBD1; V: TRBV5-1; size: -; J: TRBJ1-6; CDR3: CASRDSENSPLHF; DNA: TGCGCCAGCCGGGACAGTGAAAATTCACCCCTCCACTTT
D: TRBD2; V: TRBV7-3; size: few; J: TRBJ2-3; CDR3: CASSLGLAGGSTDTQYF; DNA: TGTGCCAGCAGCTTGGGGCTAGCGGGGGGAAGCACAGATACGCAGTATTTT
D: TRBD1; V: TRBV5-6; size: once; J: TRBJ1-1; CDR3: CASSFRTGQTNTEAFF; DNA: TGTGCCAGCAGCTTCCGAACGGGACAGACGAACACTGAAGCTTTCTTT
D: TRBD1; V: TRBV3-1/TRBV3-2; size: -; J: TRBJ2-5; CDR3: CASSRQGTGAQYF; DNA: TGTGCCAGCAGCCGACAGGGGACGGGGGCCCAGTACTTC
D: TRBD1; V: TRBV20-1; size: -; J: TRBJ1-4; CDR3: CSASGRGDEKLFF; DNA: TGCAGTGCTAGTGGCAGGGGGGATGAAAAACTGTTTTTT
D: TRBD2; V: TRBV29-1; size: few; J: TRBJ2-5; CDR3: CSVGTSGQETQYF; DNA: TGCAGCGTCGGGACTAGCGGACAAGAGACCCAGTACTTC
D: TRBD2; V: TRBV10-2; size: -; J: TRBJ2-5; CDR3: CASRGGGATETQYF; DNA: TGCGCCAGCAGGGGCGGGGGGGCCACGGAGACCCAGTACTTC
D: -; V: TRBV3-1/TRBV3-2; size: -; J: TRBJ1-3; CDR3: CASSQTLRRGNTIYF; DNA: TGTGCCAGCAGCCAGACTCTAAGGAGAGGAAACACCATATATTTT
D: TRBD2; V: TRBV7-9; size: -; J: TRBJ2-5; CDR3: CASSLGLAGGQETQYF; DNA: TGTGCCAGCAGCTTAGGACTAGCGGGGGGCCAAGAGACCCAGTACTTC
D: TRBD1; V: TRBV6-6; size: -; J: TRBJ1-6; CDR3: CASSHPGQGRSPLHF; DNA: TGTGCCAGCAGTCACCCGGGACAGGGGCGATCACCCCTCCACTTT
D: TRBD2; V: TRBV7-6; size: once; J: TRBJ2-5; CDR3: CASSPGLAGGREETQYF; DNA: TGTGCCAGCAGCCCGGGACTAGCGGGGGGGCGTGAGGAGACCCAGTACTTC
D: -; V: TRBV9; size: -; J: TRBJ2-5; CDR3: CASSPTTLGETQYF; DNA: TGTGCCAGCAGCCCAACAACCCTAGGAGAGACCCAGTACTTC
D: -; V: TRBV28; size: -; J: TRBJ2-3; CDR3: CASRSGPDTQYF; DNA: TGTGCCAGCAGGAGTGGTCCAGATACGCAGTATTTT
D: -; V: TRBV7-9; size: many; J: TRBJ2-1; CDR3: CASSPTPRGNEQFF; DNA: TGTGCCAGCAGCCCCACGCCCCGGGGCAATGAGCAGTTCTTC
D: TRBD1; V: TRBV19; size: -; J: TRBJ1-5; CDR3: CASRTWDSSYSNQPQHF; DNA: TGTGCCAGTAGGACATGGGACAGCTCGTATAGCAATCAGCCCCAGCATTTT
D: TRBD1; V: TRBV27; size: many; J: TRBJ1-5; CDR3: CASSLTGGQPQHF; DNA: TGTGCCAGCAGTTTAACAGGGGGCCAGCCCCAGCATTTT
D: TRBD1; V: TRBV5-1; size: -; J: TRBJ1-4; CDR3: CASSADRAAEKLFF; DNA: TGCGCCAGCAGCGCCGACAGGGCCGCGGAAAAACTGTTTTTT
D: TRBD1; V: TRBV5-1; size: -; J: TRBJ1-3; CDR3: CASGTGGEGNTIYF; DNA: TGCGCCAGCGGTACAGGGGGCGAGGGAAACACCATATATTTT
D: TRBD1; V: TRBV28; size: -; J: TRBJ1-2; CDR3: CASSFVGGGHGYTF; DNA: TGTGCCAGCAGTTTCGTTGGAGGGGGCCATGGCTACACCTTC
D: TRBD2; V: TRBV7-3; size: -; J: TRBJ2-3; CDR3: CASSLKGLYTDTQYF; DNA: TGTGCCAGCAGCTTAAAGGGACTATACACAGATACGCAGTATTTT
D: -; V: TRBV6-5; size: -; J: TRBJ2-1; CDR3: CASSYSGRDYNEQFF; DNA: TGTGCCAGCAGTTACTCGGGCCGGGACTACAATGAGCAGTTCTTC
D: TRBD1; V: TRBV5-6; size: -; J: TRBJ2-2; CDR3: CASSLGAGTGGNTGELFF; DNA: TGTGCCAGCAGCTTAGGAGCCGGGACAGGGGGAAACACCGGGGAGCTGTTTTTT
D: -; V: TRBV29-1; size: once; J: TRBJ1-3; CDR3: CSVEYGGRNTIYF; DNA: TGCAGCGTTGAATACGGAGGGAGAAACACCATATATTTT
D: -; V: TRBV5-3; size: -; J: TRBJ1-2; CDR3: CARGAFAWYGYTF; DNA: TGTGCCAGAGGAGCCTTTGCGTGGTATGGCTACACCTTC
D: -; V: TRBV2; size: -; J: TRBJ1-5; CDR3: CASSESTSSQPQHF; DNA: TGTGCCAGCAGTGAGTCGACAAGTAGTCAGCCCCAGCATTTT
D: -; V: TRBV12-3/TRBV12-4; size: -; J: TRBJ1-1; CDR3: CASSLAGGNEAFF; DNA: TGTGCCAGCAGTTTAGCAGGGGGTAATGAAGCTTTCTTT
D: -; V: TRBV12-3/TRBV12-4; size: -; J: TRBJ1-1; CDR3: CASSFTGNTEAFF; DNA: TGTGCCAGCAGTTTTACTGGGAACACTGAAGCTTTCTTT